This T cell receptor beta chain derives from a study of cytomegalovirus exposure and HLA in healthy donors. With respect to this clone: Antigen unknown.

Donors sampled were nominally healthy, though unrecorded immune exposures were likely. The trim removed 1 base at V and 2 bases at J, leaving 2 bases unmatched. The CDR3 consists of 16 residues. Germline V CDR1 and CDR2: LGHNA, YNFKEQ. The primer mix had 60 Vbeta and 13 Jbeta primers. Only in-frame clones appear in the TCRdb table, and some are missing; sequencing was by immunoSEQ multiplex PCR. The repertoire consists of some 140,000 clones, with over 65% occurring once and the leading ten covering roughly 1.8%. Study-level results: Donors were assumed by presence/absence analyses to have roughly uniform sequencing depth.

The origin of this receptor is a female donor in good health and CMV-seropositive. The sequenced sample consisted of PBMCs. This rearrangement joins TRBV4-2 to TRBJ2-3, with TRBD2 matching 11 bases. The CDR3 bases are TGTGCCAGCAGCCAAGGGACTAGCGGGTACACAGATACGCAGTATTTT. Protein sequence: CASSQGTSGYTDTQYF.